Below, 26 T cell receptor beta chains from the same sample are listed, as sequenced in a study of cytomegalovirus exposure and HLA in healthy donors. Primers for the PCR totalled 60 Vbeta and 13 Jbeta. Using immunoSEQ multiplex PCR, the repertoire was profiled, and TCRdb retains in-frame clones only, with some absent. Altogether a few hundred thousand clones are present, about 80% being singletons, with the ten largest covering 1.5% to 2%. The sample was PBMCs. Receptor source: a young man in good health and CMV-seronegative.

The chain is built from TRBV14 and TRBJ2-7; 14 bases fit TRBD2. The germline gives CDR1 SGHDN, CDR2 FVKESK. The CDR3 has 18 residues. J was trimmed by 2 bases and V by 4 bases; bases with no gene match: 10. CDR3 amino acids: CASSRLGLAGDLTYEQYF. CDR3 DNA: TGTGCCAGCAGCCGCCTGGGACTAGCGGGGGATCTTACCTACGAGCAGTACTTC. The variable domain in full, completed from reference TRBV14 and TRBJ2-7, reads EAGVTQFPSHSVIEKGQTVTLRCDPISGHDNLYWYRRVMGKEIKFLLHFVKESKQDESGMPNNRFLAERTGGTYSTLKVQPAELEDSGVYFCASSRLGLAGDLTYEQYFGPGTRLTVT.

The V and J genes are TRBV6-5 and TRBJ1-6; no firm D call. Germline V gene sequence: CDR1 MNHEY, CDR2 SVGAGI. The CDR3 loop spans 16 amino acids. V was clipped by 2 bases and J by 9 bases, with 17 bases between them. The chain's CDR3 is CASSYATGRDGSPLHF. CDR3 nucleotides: TGTGCCAGCAGTTACGCGACGGGGAGAGATGGTTCACCCCTCCACTTT.

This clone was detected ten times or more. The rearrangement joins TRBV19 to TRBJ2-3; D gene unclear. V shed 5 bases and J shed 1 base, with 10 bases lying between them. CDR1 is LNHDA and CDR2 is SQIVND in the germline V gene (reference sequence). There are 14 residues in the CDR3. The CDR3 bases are TGTGCCAGTAGTTTCTGGGCCGGCACAGATACGCAGTATTTT. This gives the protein CASSFWAGTDTQYF.

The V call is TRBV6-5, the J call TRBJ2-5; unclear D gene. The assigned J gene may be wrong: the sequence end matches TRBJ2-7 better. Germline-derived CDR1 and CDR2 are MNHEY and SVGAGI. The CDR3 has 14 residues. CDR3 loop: CASSYSPDSYEQYF. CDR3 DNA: TGTGCCAGCAGTTACTCACCGGACTCCTACGAGCAGTACTTC.

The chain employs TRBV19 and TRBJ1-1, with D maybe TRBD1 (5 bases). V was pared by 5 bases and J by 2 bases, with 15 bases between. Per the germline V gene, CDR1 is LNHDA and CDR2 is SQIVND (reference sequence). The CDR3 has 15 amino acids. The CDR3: CASSLISGGNTEAFF. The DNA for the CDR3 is TGTGCCAGTAGTCTCATCTCGGGGGGAAACACTGAAGCTTTCTTT.

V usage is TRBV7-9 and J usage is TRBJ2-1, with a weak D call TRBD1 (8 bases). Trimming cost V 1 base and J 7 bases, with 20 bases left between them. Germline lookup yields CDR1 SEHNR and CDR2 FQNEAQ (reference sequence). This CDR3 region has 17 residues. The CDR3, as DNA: TGTGCCAGCAGCTTAGAGGGGGGGGCAGGGGGCAGGAATGAGCAGTTCTTC. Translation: CASSLEGGAGGRNEQFF.

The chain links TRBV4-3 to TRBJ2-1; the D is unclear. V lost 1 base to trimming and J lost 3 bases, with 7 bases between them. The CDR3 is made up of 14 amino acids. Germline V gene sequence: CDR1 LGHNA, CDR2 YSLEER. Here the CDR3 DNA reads TGCGCCAGCAGCCAAGCCAGGTTCTACAATGAGCAGTTCTTC. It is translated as CASSQARFYNEQFF.

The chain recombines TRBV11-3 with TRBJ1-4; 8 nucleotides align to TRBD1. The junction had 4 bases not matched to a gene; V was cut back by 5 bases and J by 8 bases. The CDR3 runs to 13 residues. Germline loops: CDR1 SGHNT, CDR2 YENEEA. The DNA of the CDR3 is TGTGCCAGCAGCGCCCCAGGGGGCGAAAAACTGTTTTTT. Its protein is CASSAPGGEKLFF.

For the CDR3, the DNA is TGTGCCAGCACCGATTTCTCCGAGACTGAAGCTTTCTTT. It encodes CASTDFSETEAFF. The V gene is TRBV11-1, the J gene TRBJ1-1, with no clear D. V lost 7 bases to trimming and J lost 5 bases, with 14 bases between them. Germline V gene sequence: CDR1 SGHAT, CDR2 FQDESV (reference sequence). This CDR3 is built from 13 residues.

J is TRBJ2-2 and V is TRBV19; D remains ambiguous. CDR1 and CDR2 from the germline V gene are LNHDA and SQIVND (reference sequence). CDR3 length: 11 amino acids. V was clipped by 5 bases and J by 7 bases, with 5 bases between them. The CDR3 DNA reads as TGTGCCAGTAGTTCCGGCGGGGAGCTGTTTTTT. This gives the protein CASSSGGELFF.

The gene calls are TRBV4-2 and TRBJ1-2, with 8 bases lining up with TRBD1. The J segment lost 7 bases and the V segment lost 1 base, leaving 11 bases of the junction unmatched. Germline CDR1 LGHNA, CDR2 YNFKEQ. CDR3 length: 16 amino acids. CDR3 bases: TGTGCCAGCAGCCAAGCTAGCTGGGACAGGAGGAGTGGCTACACCTTC. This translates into CASSQASWDRRSGYTF.

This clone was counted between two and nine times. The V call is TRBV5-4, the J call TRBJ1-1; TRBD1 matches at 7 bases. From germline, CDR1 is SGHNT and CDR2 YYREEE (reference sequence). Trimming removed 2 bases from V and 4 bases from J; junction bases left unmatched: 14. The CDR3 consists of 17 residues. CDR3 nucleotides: TGTGCCAGCAGCTTCAGGGACAGCCTCAATTCCCTCACTGAAGCTTTCTTT. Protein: CASSFRDSLNSLTEAFF.

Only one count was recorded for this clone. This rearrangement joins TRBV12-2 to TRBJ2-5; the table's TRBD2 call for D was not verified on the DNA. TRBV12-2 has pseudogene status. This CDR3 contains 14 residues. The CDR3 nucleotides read TGTGCAAGTCGCCAGGGACTACTACAAGAGACCCAGTACTTC. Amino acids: CASRQGLLQETQYF.

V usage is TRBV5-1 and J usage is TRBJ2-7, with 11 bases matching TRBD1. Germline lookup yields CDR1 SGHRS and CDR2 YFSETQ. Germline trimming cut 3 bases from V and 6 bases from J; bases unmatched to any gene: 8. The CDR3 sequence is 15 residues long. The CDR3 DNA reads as TGCGCCAGCAGCTCCCACACCGGGACAGGGGGCGAGCAGTACTTC. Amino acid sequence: CASSSHTGTGGEQYF.

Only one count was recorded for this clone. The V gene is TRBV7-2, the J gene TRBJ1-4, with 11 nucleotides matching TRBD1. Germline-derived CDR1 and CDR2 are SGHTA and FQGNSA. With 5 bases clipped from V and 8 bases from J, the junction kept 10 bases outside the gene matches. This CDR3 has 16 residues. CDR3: CASSPQVDRGLEKLFF. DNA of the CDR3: TGTGCCAGCAGCCCCCAGGTGGACAGGGGGCTGGAAAAACTGTTTTTT.

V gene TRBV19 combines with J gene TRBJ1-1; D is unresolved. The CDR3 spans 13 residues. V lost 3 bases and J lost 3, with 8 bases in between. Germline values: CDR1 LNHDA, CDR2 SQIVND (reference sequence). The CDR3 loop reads CASSIGVHTEAFF. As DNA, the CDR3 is TGTGCCAGTAGTATCGGGGTACACACTGAAGCTTTCTTT. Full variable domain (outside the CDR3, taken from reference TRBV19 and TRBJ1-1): DGGITQSPKYLFRKEGQNVTLSCEQNLNHDAMYWYRQDPGQGLRLIYYSQIVNDFQKGDIAEGYSVSREKKESFPLTVTSAQKNPTAFYLCASSIGVHTEAFFGQGTRLTVV.

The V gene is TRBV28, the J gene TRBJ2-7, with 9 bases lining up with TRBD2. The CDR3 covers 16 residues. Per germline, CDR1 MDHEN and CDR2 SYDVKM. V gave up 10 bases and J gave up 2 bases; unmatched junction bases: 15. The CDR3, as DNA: TGTGCCACCACCCCTCTAGCTAGCGGGATCACCTACGAGCAGTACTTC. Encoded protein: CATTPLASGITYEQYF.

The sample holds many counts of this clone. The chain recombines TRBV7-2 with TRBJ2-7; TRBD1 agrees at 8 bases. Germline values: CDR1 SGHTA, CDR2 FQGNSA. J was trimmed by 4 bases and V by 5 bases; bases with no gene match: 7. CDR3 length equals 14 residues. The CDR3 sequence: CASSQTGASYEQYF. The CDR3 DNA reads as TGTGCCAGCAGCCAGACAGGGGCTTCATACGAGCAGTACTTC.

CDR3 protein: CASSSPTGAYEQYF. CDR3 nucleotide sequence: TGTGCCAGCAGTTCTCCCACAGGGGCCTACGAGCAGTACTTC. The chain joins TRBV28 to TRBJ2-7; 7 nucleotides line up with TRBD1. The CDR3 is 14 residues long. Germline CDR1 and CDR2: MDHEN and SYDVKM. V shed 4 bases, J shed 2 bases, and the junction held 5 bases outside the gene matches.

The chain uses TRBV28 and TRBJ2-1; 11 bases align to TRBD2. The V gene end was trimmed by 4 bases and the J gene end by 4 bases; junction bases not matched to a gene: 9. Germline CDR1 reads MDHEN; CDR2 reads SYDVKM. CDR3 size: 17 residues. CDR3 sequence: CASSSLRLAGTYNEQFF. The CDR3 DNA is TGTGCCAGCAGTTCCCTCCGACTAGCGGGGACTTACAATGAGCAGTTCTTC.

The CDR3 nucleotides read TGTGCCAGTAGTATAGGTCCAGCTAACTATGGCTACACCTTC. It specifies CASSIGPANYGYTF. The V call is TRBV19, the J call TRBJ1-2; no firm D call. Trimming removed 1 base at V and 0 bases at J, with 6 bases between. Germline CDR1 and CDR2: LNHDA and SQIVND (reference sequence). CDR3 length: 14 residues.

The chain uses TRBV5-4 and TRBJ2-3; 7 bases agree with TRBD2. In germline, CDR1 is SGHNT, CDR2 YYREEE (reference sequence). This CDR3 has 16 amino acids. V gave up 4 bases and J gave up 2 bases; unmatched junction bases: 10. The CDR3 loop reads CASSPVGSGVTDTQYF. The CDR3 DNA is TGTGCCAGCAGCCCGGTGGGGAGCGGGGTCACAGATACGCAGTATTTT.

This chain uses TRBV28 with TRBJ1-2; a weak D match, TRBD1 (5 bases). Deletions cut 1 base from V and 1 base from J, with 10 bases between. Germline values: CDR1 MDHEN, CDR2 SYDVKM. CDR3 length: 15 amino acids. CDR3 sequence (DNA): TGTGCCAGCAGTTTATTTGCACAGGATAACTATGGCTACACCTTC. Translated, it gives CASSLFAQDNYGYTF.

CDR3 nucleotide sequence: TGTGCCTCGGGACTAGCGGGTCTCAATGAGCAGTTCTTC. This gives the protein CASGLAGLNEQFF. The genes are TRBV30 and TRBJ2-1; TRBD2 matches 12 bases. V was pared by 7 bases and J by 6 bases, with 4 bases of the junction left unmatched. The CDR3 length is 13 residues. Germline assignment: CDR1 GTSNPN and CDR2 SVGIG (reference sequence). The variable domain in full, with the rest retrieved from reference TRBV30 and TRBJ2-1, is SQTIHQWPATLVQPVGSPLSLECTVEGTSNPNLYWYRQAAGRGLQLLFYSVGIGQISSEVPQNLSASRPQDRQFILSSKKLLLSDSGFYLCASGLAGLNEQFFGPGTRLTVL.

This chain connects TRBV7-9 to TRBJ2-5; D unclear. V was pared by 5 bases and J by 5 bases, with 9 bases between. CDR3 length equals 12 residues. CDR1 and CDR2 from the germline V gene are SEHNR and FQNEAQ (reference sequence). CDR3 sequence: CASSPIRETQYF. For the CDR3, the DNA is TGTGCCAGCAGCCCAATACGGGAGACCCAGTACTTC.

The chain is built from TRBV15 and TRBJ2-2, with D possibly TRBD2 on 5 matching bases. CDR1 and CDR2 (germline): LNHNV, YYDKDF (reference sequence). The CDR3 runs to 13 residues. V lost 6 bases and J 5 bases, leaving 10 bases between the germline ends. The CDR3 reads CATSIARTGELFF. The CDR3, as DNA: TGTGCCACCAGTATAGCGCGGACCGGGGAGCTGTTTTTT.